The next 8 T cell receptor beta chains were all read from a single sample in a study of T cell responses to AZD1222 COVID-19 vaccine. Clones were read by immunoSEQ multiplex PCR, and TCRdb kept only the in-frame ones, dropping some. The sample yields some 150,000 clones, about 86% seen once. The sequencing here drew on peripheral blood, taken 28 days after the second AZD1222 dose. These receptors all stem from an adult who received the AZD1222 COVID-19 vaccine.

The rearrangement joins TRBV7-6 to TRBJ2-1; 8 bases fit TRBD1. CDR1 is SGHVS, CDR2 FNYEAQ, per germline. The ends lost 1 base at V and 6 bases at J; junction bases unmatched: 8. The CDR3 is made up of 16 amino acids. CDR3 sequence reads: CASSLGGQGGRNEQFF. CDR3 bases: TGTGCCAGCAGCTTAGGTGGACAGGGAGGTCGCAATGAGCAGTTCTTC.

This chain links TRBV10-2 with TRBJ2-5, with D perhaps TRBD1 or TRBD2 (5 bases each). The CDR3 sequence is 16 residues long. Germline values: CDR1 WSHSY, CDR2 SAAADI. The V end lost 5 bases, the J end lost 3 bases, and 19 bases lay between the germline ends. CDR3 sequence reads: CASSTAGTRKKETQYF. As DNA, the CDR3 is TGCGCCAGCAGTACTGCCGGGACCCGAAAAAAAGAGACCCAGTACTTC.

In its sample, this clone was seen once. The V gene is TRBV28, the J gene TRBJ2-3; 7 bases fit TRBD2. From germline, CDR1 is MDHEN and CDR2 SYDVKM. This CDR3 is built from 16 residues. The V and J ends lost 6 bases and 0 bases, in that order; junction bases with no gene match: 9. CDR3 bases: TGTGCCAGCAGATATCAAGCGGGGTTTAGCACAGATACGCAGTATTTT. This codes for CASRYQAGFSTDTQYF.

The CDR3 reads CASSEGGTGGLDEQFF. CDR3 in DNA: TGTGCCAGCAGTGAAGGGGGGACAGGGGGCCTAGATGAGCAGTTCTTC. V usage is TRBV2 and J usage is TRBJ2-1; 12 bases fit TRBD1. CDR3 length: 16 residues. After removal of 1 base from V and 8 bases from J, the junction contained 6 bases not matched to a gene. Germline-derived CDR1 and CDR2 are SNHLY and FYNNEI.

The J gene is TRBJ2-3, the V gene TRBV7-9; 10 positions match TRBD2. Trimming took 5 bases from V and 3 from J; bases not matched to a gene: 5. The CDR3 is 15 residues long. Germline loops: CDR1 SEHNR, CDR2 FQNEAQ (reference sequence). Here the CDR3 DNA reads TGTGCCAGCAGCCCTAGCGGGAGCGGGACAGATACGCAGTATTTT. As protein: CASSPSGSGTDTQYF.

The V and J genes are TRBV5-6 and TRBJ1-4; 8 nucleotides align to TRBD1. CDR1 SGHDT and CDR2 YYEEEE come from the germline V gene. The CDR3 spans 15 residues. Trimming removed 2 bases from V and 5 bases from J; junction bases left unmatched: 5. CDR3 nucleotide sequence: TGTGCCAGCAGCTTACCGGGACAGGTCAATGAAAAACTGTTTTTT. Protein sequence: CASSLPGQVNEKLFF.

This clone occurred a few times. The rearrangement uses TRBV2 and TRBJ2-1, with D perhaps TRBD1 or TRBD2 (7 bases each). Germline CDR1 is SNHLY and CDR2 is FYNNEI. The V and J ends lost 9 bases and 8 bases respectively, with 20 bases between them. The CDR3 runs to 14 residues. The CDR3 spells CARDRTFGGYEQFF. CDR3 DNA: TGTGCCAGGGACAGGACTTTCGGGGGGTATGAGCAGTTCTTC.

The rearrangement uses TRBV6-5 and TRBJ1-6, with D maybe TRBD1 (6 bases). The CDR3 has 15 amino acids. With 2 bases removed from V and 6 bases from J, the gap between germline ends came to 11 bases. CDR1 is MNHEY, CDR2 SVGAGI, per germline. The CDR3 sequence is CASSYDRRINSPLHF. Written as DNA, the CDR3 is TGTGCCAGCAGTTACGACAGGAGAATTAATTCACCCCTCCACTTT.